These 2 T cell receptor beta chains were all obtained from the same sample, sequenced in a study of technical replicates of blood from several donors. Some clones are missing from TCRdb's copy, which holds only in-frame ones; the method was immunoSEQ multiplex PCR. Here the sample spans more than 65,000 clones, approximately 94% being singletons. Sequenced: T cells isolated from PBMCs. These receptors originate from a human donor in good health.

The rearrangement joins TRBV30 to TRBJ2-1, with TRBD1 matching 7 bases. The CDR3 consists of 15 residues. V was pared by 3 bases and J by 0 bases, with 5 bases of the junction left unmatched. CDR1 and CDR2 from the germline V gene are GTSNPN and SVGIG (reference sequence). CDR3 in amino acids: CAWSAGTVSYNEQFF. CDR3 coding DNA: TGTGCCTGGAGCGCCGGGACAGTCTCCTACAATGAGCAGTTCTTC. The full variable domain, with the rest looked up from reference TRBV30 and TRBJ2-1, is SQTIHQWPATLVQPVGSPLSLECTVEGTSNPNLYWYRQAAGRGLQLLFYSVGIGQISSEVPQNLSASRPQDRQFILSSKKLLLSDSGFYLCAWSAGTVSYNEQFFGPGTRLTVL.

The chain uses TRBV4-1 and TRBJ2-1, with a tentative D call TRBD2 (6 bases). Looked up from germline, CDR1 is MGHRA and CDR2 is YSYEKL. CDR3 length: 17 amino acids. The V gene lost 0 bases and the J gene lost 4 bases, with 16 bases spanning the gap. CDR3 DNA sequence: TGCGCCAGCAGCCAAGATTTCGCGGCGGGGATATACAATGAGCAGTTCTTC. Protein product: CASSQDFAAGIYNEQFF.